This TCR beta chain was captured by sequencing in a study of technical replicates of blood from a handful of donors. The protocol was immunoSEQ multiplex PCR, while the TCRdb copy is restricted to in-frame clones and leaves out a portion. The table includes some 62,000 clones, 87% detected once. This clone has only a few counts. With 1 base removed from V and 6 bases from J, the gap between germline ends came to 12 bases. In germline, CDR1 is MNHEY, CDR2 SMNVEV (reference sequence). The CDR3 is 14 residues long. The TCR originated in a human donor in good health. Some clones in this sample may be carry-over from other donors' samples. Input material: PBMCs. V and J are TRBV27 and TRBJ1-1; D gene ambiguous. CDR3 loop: CASSLFPAMSEAFF. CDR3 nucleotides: TGTGCCAGCAGTTTATTCCCCGCTATGTCTGAAGCTTTCTTT.